This entry lists 13 T cell receptor beta chains sequenced from one sample in a study of blood T cell repertoires in COVID-19 (dated by TCRdb to about 2020). The method was the immunoSEQ multiplex PCR assay. In its TCRdb copy, this immuneACCESS table keeps in-frame sequences only and misses some clones. Where compared with another copy, unresolved V genes explain less than half of these, and the others have no known cause. This sample holds under 300,000 clones; about 85% were observed only once. The top ten constitute about an eighth of the sample. The sample comprised peripheral blood. These receptors all stem from a human donor in a cohort sampled during active COVID-19.

The gene calls are TRBV6-5 and TRBJ2-1; D remains unclear. The V end lost 10 bases, the J end lost 6 bases, and 19 bases lay between the germline ends. The CDR3 covers 14 residues. CDR1 is MNHEY, CDR2 SVGAGI, per germline. CDR3 DNA: TGTGCCACATCTACTTCTCTCTCAGGCAATGAGCAGTTCTTC. It specifies CATSTSLSGNEQFF.

This chain links TRBV5-6 with TRBJ2-1; TRBD2 agrees at 8 bases. The V gene's germline CDR1 is SGHDT and CDR2 YYEEEE. This CDR3 contains 13 residues. V trimming: 4 bases; J trimming: 16 bases; junction bases outside the gene matches: 13. The CDR3 region is CASSLPRLATPFF. The CDR3 coding sequence is TGTGCCAGCAGCCTACCGCGACTAGCGACCCCATTCTTC. Looking up the rest from reference TRBV5-6 and TRBJ2-1 gives the full variable domain: DAGVTQSPTHLIKTRGQQVTLRCSPKSGHDTVSWYQQALGQGPQFIFQYYEEEERQRGNFPDRFSGHQFPNYSSELNVNALLLGDSALYLCASSLPRLATPFFGPGTRLTVL.

J is TRBJ1-1 and V is TRBV25-1; TRBD1 agrees at 8 bases. The CDR3 is 13 amino acids. The V gene end was trimmed by 4 bases and the J gene end by 4 bases; junction bases not matched to a gene: 2. Germline CDR1 reads MGHDK; CDR2 reads SYGVNS. The CDR3 protein is CASSGTGITEAFF. In DNA form, the CDR3 reads TGTGCCAGCAGTGGGACAGGGATCACTGAAGCTTTCTTT.

The rearrangement uses TRBV5-5 and TRBJ1-1, with D tentatively TRBD1 (5 bases). The CDR3 has 17 amino acids. Germline values: CDR1 SGHKS, CDR2 YYEKEE (reference sequence). Trimming shortened V by 3 bases and J by 1 base, and 19 bases separated the two germline ends. CDR3 protein: CASSSNLGAGPNTEAFF. The CDR3 coding sequence is TGTGCCAGCAGCTCCAACCTAGGGGCAGGGCCGAACACTGAAGCTTTCTTT.

This clone appeared a single time. For the CDR3, the DNA is TGTGCCAGCAGCCAGGGGGCGCAGGACTATGGCTACACCTTC. Protein: CASSQGAQDYGYTF. The chain couples TRBV5-4 to TRBJ1-2; TRBD1 matches 8 bases. J lost 3 bases, V lost 4 bases, and 5 bases had no gene match. This CDR3 comprises 14 residues. Germline CDR1 SGHNT, CDR2 YYREEE (reference sequence). The full variable domain, its missing parts supplied by reference TRBV5-4 and TRBJ1-2, is ETGVTQSPTHLIKTRGQQVTLRCSSQSGHNTVSWYQQALGQGPQFIFQYYREEENGRGNFPPRFSGLQFPNYSSELNVNALELDDSALYLCASSQGAQDYGYTFGSGTRLTVV.

V is TRBV5-5 and J is TRBJ2-7; D perhaps matches TRBD1 (6 bases). This CDR3 comprises 12 residues. V was shortened by 6 bases and J by 7 bases, with 14 bases between the two germline ends. Germline-derived CDR1 and CDR2 are SGHKS and YYEKEE (reference sequence). Here the CDR3 DNA reads TGTGCCAGCAACTACAGGGCTGGGGAGCAGTACTTC. It specifies CASNYRAGEQYF.

DNA for the CDR3: TGTGCCAGCAGTGAAAAAGGGACTAGAGGAGAGACCCAGTACTTC. Its protein is CASSEKGTRGETQYF. This chain connects TRBV2 to TRBJ2-5, with TRBD2 identical over 8 bases. Germline-derived CDR1 and CDR2 are SNHLY and FYNNEI. The CDR3 has 15 amino acids. The V gene end was trimmed by 2 bases and the J gene end by 4 bases; junction bases not matched to a gene: 6.

The CDR3 spells CASSSIKEPYEQYF. The DNA of the CDR3 is TGTGCCAGCAGTTCCATTAAGGAGCCCTACGAGCAGTACTTC. The chain employs TRBV6-2 or TRBV6-3 and TRBJ2-7; D unresolved. Trimming removed 4 bases at V and 2 bases at J, with 12 bases between. Germline values: CDR1 MNHEY, CDR2 SVGEGT. This CDR3 spans 14 amino acids.

The chain combines TRBV9 with TRBJ1-6, with D perhaps TRBD1 (5 bases). Germline V gives CDR1 SGDLS, CDR2 YYNGEE. Trimming removed 4 bases from V and 7 bases from J, with 6 bases in between. CDR3 length: 12 residues. The DNA for the CDR3 is TGTGCCAGCAGCCCAGGGAATTCACCCCTCCACTTT. The encoded protein is CASSPGNSPLHF.

The gene calls are TRBV10-1 and TRBJ2-1; D gene unclear. Germline CDR1 and CDR2: WNHNN and SYGVQD (reference sequence). This CDR3 region has 14 residues. V shed 7 bases and J shed 2 bases, with 12 bases lying between them. The CDR3 DNA sequence: TGCGCCAGCATTAGCAGCGTTACCTACAATGAGCAGTTCTTC. Amino acids: CASISSVTYNEQFF.

This sequence joins TRBV7-6 and TRBJ2-3, with a tentative D call TRBD2 (6 bases). There are 15 residues in the CDR3. The V end lost 1 base, the J end lost 2 bases, and 10 bases lay between the germline ends. CDR1 SGHVS and CDR2 FNYEAQ come from the germline V gene. The CDR3 here is CASSLVAETTDTQYF. As DNA, the CDR3 is TGTGCCAGCAGCTTAGTAGCGGAGACCACAGATACGCAGTATTTT.

V is TRBV5-1 and J is TRBJ1-1; 7 nucleotides align to TRBD1. Trimming cost V 1 base and J 5 bases; bases outside gene matches: 14. The CDR3 is 17 residues long. CDR1 and CDR2 (germline): SGHRS, YFSETQ. CDR3 amino acids: CASSLRQGGDRGTEAFF. The CDR3 DNA reads TGCGCCAGCAGCTTGCGACAGGGTGGGGACCGTGGGACTGAAGCTTTCTTT.

The chain links TRBV11-2 to TRBJ2-1, with 9 bases identical to TRBD2. This CDR3 has 17 residues. The germline V gene encodes CDR1 SGHAT and CDR2 FQNNGV. With 5 bases clipped from V and 2 bases from J, the junction kept 10 bases outside the gene matches. The CDR3 reads CASSVRGLAAAYNEQFF. The CDR3 nucleotides are TGTGCCAGCAGCGTAAGGGGACTAGCAGCCGCCTACAATGAGCAGTTCTTC. The variable domain in full, completed from reference TRBV11-2 and TRBJ2-1, reads EAGVAQSPRYKIIEKRQSVAFWCNPISGHATLYWYQQILGQGPKLLIQFQNNGVVDDSQLPKDRFSAERLKGVDSTLKIQPAKLEDSAVYLCASSVRGLAAAYNEQFFGPGTRLTVL.